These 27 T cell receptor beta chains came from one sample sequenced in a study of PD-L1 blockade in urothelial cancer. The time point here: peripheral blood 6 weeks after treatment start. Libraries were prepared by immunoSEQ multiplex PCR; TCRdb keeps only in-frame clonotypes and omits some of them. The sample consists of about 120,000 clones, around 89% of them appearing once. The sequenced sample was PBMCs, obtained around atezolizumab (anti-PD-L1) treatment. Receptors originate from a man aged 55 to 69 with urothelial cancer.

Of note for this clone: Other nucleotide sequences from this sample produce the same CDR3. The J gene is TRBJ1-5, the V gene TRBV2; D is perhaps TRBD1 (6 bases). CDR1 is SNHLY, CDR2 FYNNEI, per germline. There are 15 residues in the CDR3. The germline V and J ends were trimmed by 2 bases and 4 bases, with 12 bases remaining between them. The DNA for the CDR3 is TGTGCCAGCAGTGAAAGCGGGGGGCGGAATCAGCCCCAGCATTTT. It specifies CASSESGGRNQPQHF.

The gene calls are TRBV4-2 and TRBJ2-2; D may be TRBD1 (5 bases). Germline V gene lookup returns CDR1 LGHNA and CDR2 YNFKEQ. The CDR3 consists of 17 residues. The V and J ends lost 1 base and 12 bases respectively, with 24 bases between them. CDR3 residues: CASSQGGQGLVSWKLFF. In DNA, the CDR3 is TGTGCCAGCAGCCAAGGGGGCCAGGGCCTCGTGAGTTGGAAGCTGTTTTTT.

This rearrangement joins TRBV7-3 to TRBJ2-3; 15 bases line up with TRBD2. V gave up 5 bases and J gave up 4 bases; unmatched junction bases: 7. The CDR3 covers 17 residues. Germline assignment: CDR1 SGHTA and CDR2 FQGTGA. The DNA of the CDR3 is TGTGCCAGCAGCCTTGGACTAGCGGGGGGGCGGGCAGATACGCAGTATTTT. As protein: CASSLGLAGGRADTQYF.

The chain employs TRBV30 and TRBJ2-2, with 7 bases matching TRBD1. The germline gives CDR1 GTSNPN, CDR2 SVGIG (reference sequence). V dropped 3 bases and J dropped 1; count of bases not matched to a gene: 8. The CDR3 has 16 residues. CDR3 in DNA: TGTGCCTGGAGAGGGCCGGGACAGAAGAACACCGGGGAGCTGTTTTTT. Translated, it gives CAWRGPGQKNTGELFF.

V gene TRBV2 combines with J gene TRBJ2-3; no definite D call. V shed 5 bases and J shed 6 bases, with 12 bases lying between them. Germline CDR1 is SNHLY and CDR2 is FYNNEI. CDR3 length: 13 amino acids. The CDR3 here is CASSPRPGDTQYF. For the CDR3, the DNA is TGTGCCAGCAGTCCCCGACCCGGGGATACGCAGTATTTT.

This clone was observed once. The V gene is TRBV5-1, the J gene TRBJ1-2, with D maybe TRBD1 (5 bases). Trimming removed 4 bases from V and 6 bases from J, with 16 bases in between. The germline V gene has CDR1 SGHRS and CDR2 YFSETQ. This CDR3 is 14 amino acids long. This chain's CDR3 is CASSQSPTAHGYTF. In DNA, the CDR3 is TGCGCCAGCAGCCAATCACCGACAGCCCATGGCTACACCTTC.

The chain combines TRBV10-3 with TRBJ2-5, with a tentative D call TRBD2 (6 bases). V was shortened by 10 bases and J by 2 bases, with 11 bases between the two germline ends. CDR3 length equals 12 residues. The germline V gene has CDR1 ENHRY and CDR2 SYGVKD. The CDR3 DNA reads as TGTGCCACCCGGGACTGGCAAGAGACCCAGTACTTC. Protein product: CATRDWQETQYF.

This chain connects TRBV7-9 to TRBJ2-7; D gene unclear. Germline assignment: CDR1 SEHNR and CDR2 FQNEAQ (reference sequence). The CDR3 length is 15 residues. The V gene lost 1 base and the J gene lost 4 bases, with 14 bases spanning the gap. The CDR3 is CASSLEPVARYEQYF. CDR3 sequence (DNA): TGTGCCAGCAGCTTAGAGCCGGTAGCTAGGTACGAGCAGTACTTC.

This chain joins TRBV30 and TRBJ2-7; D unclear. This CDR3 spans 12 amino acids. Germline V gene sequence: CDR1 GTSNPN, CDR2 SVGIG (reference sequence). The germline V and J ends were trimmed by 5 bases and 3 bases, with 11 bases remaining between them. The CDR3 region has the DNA TGTGCCTGGTCCGGGTCGAACTACGAGCAGTACTTC. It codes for CAWSGSNYEQYF.

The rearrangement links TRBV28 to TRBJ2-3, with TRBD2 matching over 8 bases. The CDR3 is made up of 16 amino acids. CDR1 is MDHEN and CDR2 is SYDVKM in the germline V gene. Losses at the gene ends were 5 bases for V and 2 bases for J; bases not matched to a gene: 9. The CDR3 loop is CASSPYSGKSTDTQYF. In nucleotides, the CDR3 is TGTGCCAGCAGTCCATATAGCGGGAAATCCACAGATACGCAGTATTTT.

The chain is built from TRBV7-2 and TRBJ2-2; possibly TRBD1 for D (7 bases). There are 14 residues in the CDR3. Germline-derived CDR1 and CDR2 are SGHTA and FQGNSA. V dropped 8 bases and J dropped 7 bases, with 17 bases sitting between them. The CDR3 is CASSRGTFGGELFF. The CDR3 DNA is TGTGCCAGCTCCAGGGGGACTTTCGGCGGGGAGCTGTTTTTT.

The CDR3 nucleotides are TGTGCCAGCAGTTCTCCCGGGACTAGAAGCTACGAGCAGTACTTC. This gives the protein CASSSPGTRSYEQYF. The chain carries TRBV28 and TRBJ2-7, with 8 bases fitting TRBD2. The CDR3 is 15 residues long. The V and J ends lost 4 bases and 3 bases, in that order; junction bases with no gene match: 8. Germline values: CDR1 MDHEN, CDR2 SYDVKM.

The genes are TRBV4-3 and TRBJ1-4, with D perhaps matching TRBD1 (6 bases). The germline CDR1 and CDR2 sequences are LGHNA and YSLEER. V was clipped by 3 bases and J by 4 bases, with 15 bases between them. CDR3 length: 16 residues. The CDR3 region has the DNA TGCGCCAGCAGCCAGAACCCGGGACACCTTAATGAAAAACTGTTTTTT. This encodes CASSQNPGHLNEKLFF.

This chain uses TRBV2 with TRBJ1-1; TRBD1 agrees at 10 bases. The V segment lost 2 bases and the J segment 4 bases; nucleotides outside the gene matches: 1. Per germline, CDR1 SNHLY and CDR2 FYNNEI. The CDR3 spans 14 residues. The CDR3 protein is CASSERTGGTEAFF. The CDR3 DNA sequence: TGTGCCAGCAGTGAAAGGACAGGGGGCACTGAAGCTTTCTTT.

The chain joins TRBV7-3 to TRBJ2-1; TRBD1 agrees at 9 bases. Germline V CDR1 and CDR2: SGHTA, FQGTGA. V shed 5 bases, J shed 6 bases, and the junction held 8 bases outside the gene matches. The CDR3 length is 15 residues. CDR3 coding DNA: TGTGCCAGCAGCCTTACAGGGGGCAGGGCCAATGAGCAGTTCTTC. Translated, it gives CASSLTGGRANEQFF.

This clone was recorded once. For the CDR3, the DNA is TGTGCCAGCAGCGAGGCGGTCACAGGGTCACAAGAGACCCAGTACTTC. Protein product: CASSEAVTGSQETQYF. The chain carries TRBV9 and TRBJ2-5, with a possible D match to TRBD1 (6 bases). V was shortened by 3 bases and J by 2 bases, with 17 bases between the two germline ends. This CDR3 contains 16 residues. Germline-derived CDR1 and CDR2 are SGDLS and YYNGEE.

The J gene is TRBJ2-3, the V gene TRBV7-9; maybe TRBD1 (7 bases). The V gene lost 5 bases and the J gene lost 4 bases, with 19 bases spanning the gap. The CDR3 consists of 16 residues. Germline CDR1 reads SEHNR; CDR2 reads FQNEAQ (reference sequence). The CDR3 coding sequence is TGTGCCAGCAGCCCAGGGGGAGGTACAGGGGCAGATACGCAGTATTTT. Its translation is CASSPGGGTGADTQYF.

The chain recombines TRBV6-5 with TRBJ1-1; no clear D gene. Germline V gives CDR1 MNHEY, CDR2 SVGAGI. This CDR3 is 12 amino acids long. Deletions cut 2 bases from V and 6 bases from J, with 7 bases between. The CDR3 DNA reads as TGTGCCAGCAGTTACGGGCTCGCTGAAGCTTTCTTT. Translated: CASSYGLAEAFF.

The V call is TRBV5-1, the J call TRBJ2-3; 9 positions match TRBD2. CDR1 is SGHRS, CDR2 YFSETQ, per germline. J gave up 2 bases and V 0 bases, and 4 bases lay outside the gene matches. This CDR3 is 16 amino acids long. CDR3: CASSLVAGGDTDTQYF. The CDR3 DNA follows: TGCGCCAGCAGCTTGGTCGCGGGAGGGGACACAGATACGCAGTATTTT.

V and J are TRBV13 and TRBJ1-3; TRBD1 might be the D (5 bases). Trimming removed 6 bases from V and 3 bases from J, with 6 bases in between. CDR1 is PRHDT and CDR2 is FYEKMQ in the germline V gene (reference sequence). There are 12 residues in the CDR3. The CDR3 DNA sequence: TGTGCCAGCAGAGGGGTTGGAAACACCATATATTTT. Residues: CASRGVGNTIYF.

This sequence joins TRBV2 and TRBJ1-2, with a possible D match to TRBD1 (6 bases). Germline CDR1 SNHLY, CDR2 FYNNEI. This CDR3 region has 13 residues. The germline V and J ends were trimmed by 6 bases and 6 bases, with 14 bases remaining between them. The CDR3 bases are TGTGCCAGCAGGGCAGGGGTGGAGGATGGCTACACCTTC. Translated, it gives CASRAGVEDGYTF.

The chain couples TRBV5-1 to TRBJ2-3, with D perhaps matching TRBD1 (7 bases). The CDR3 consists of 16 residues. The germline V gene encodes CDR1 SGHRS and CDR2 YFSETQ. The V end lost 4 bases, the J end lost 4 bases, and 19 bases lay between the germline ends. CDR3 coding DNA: TGCGCCAGCAGCGCAGGGGGGACCCCCCCCGCAGATACGCAGTATTTT. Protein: CASSAGGTPPADTQYF.

The CDR3, as DNA: TGTGCCAGTACTCCTGAGGGCTATCAGCCCCAGCATTTT. Protein product: CASTPEGYQPQHF. This chain uses TRBV19 with TRBJ1-5; D gene unclear. The CDR3 loop spans 13 amino acids. V lost 7 bases to trimming and J lost 5 bases, with 12 bases between them. Germline V lookup: CDR1 LNHDA, CDR2 SQIVND (reference sequence).

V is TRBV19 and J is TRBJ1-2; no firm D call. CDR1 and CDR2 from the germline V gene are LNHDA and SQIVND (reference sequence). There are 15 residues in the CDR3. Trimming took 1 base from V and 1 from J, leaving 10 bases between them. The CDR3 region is CASSIGARYNYGYTF. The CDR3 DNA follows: TGTGCCAGTAGTATAGGAGCTCGATATAACTATGGCTACACCTTC.

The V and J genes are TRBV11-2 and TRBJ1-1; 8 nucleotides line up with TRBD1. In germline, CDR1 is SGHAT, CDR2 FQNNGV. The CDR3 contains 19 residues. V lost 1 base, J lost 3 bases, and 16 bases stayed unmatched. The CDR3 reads CASSLVGGRTGIRYTEAFF. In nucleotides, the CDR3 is TGTGCCAGCAGCTTAGTGGGGGGGAGGACAGGGATCCGTTACACTGAAGCTTTCTTT.

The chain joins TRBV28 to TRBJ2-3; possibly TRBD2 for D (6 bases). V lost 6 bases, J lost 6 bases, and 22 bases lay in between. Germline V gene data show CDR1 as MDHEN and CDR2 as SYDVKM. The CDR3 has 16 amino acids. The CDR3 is CASRPPLGLLLDTQYF. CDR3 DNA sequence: TGTGCCAGCAGACCTCCCTTGGGACTCCTCCTGGATACGCAGTATTTT. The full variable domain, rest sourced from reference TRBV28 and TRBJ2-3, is DVKVTQSSRYLVKRTGEKVFLECVQDMDHENMFWYRQDPGLGLRLIYFSYDVKMKEKGDIPEGYSVSREKKERFSLILESASTNQTSMYLCASRPPLGLLLDTQYFGPGTRLTVL.

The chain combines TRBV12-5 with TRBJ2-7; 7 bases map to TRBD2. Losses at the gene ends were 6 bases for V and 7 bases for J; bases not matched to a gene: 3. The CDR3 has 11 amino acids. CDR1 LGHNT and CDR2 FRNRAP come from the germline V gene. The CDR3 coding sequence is TGTGCTAGTGGGACCGGGGGGGAGCAGTACTTC. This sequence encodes CASGTGGEQYF.